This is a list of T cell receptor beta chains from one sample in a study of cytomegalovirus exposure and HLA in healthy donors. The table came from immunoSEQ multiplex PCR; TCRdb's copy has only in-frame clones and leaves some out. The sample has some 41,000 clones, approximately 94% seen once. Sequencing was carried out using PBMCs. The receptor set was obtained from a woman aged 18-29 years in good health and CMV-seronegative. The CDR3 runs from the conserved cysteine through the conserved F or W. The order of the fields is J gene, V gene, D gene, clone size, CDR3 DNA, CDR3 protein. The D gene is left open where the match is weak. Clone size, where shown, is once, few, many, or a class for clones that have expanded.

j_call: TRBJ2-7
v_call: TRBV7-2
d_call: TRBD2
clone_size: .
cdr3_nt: TGTGCCAGCAGCTTAAACGGACTAGCGGGAGGGTACGAGCAGTACTTC
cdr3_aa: CASSLNGLAGGYEQYF

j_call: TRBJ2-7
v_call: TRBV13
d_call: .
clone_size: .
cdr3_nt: TGTGCCAGCAGCCCCCCTATCCTGGGAGATTCCCCTTACTACGAGCAGTACTTC
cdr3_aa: CASSPPILGDSPYYEQYF

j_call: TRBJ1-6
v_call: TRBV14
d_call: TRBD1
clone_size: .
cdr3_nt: TGTGCCAGCAGCCTTAGGACAGGGTTTAATTCACCCCTCCACTTT
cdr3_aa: CASSLRTGFNSPLHF

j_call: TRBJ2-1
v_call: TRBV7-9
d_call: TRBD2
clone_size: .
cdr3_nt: TGTGCCAGCAGCTCATGGGAGACTAGCGGATCCTACAATGAGCAGTTCTTC
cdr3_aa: CASSSWETSGSYNEQFF

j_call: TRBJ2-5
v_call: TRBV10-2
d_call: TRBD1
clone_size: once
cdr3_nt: TGCGCCAGCAGTGACCAGACAGGGGCAGAGACCCAGTACTTC
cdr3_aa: CASSDQTGAETQYF

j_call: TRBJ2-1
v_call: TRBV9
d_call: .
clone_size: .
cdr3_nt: TGTGCCAGCAGCCCCCTGATGGGGGCGGGAGTGAATGAGCAGTTCTTC
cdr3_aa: CASSPLMGAGVNEQFF

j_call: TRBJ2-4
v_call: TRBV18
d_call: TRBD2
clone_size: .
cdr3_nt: TGTGCCAGCTCACCACCGACGGGGGGGAACATTCAGTACTTC
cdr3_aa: CASSPPTGGNIQYF

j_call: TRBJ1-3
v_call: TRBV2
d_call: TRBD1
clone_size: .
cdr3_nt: TGTGCCAGCAGCCATCCGGGACAGGGAGGCTCTGGAAACACCATATATTTT
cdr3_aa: CASSHPGQGGSGNTIYF

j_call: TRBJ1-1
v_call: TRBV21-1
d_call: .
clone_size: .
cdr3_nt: TGTGCCAGCAGCAAAGCGCTTTTGGGGCAGGAAGAAGCTTTCTTT
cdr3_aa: CASSKALLGQEEAFF

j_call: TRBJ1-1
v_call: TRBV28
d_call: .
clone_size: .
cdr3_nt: TGTGCCATCAGCCTCGGGGGTTTAGGGGCTTTCTTT
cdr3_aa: CAISLGGLGAFF

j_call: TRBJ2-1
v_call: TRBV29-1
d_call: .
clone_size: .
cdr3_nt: TGCAGCGTTGCAGGGGTGGGAGATGAGCAGTTCTTC
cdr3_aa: CSVAGVGDEQFF

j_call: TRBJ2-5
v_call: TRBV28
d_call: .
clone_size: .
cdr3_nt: TGTGCCAGCAAAACAGGTTTCCAAGAGACCCAGTACTTC
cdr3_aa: CASKTGFQETQYF

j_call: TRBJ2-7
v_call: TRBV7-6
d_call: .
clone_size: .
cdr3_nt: TGTGCCAGCAGCTTCTTGGGCAGAGCCTACGAGCAGTACTTC
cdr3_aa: CASSFLGRAYEQYF

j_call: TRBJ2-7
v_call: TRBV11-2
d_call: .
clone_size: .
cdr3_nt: TGTGCCAGCAACTTGGGAGCTAGCAGTGGTAAGCAGTACTTC
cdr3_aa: CASNLGASSGKQYF

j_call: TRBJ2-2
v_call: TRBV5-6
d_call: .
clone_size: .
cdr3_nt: TGTGCCAGCAGCTTGGACGCAGGAGGCACCGCCGGGGAGCTGTTTTTT
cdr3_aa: CASSLDAGGTAGELFF

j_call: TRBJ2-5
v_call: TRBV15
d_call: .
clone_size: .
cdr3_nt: TGTGCCACCAGCAGAGATCATCGCGATAGCACGTTTAGAAAGACCCAGTACTTC
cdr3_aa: CATSRDHRDSTFRKTQYF